This T cell receptor beta chain was retrieved from a study of control samples from healthy donors and cancer patients. This table comes from immunoSEQ multiplex PCR, and its TCRdb copy is limited to in-frame clones, with some not included. The sample has about 26,000 clones; roughly 85% are singletons. V shed 5 bases and J shed 0 bases, with 11 bases lying between them. Germline values: CDR1 LNHDA, CDR2 SQIVND (reference sequence). CDR3 size: 15 residues. The sequenced material came from PBMCs. This rearrangement joins TRBV19 to TRBJ1-5; D may be TRBD1 (5 bases). The origin of this receptor is a woman aged 60-75 years with head and neck cancer. The CDR3: CASSGGELSNQPQHF. The CDR3 region has the DNA TGTGCCAGTAGTGGGGGGGAACTTAGCAATCAGCCCCAGCATTTT.